This TCR beta chain comes out of a study of early T cells in non-severe SARS-CoV-2 infection. In germline, CDR1 is MNHEY, CDR2 SMNVEV (reference sequence). Trimming took 5 bases from V and 4 from J; bases not matched to a gene: 8. The CDR3 totals 16 residues. A word on this clonotype: The missing conserved phenylalanine or tryptophan at the end of this CDR3 makes a read error likely.

Via MiXCR, TCRdb re-called the 5' RACE reads, giving one row per CDR3 protein. The sample includes tens of thousands of distinct CDR3 sequences, about 6% seen only once; the top ten take around 3.3%. The chain is built from TRBV27 and TRBJ2-1; TRBD1 aligns across 10 bases. This sequence originates from an adult who was a healthcare worker with PCR-confirmed SARS-CoV-2 infection or an uninfected control (not recorded which). The input for sequencing was whole blood, taken at baseline. In DNA, the CDR3 is TGTGCCAGCAGTACTCGGACAGGGGGAAAATACAATGAGCAGTTCTCC. Protein product: CASSTRTGGKYNEQFS.